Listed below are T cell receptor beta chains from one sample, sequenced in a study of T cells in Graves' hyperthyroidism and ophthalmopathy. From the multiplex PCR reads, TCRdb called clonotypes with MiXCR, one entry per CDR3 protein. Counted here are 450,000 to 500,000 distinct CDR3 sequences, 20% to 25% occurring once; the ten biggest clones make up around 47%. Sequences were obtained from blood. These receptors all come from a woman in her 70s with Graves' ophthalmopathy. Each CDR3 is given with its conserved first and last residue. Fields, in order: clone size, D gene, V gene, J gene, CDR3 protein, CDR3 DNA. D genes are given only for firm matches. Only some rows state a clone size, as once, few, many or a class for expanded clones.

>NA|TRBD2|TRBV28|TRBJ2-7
CASRGGLAGPYEQYF
TGTGCCAGCAGGGGGGGACTAGCGGGTCCCTACGAGCAGTACTTC
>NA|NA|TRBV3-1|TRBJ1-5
CASSPDSYQPQHF
TGTGCCAGCAGCCCGGACAGTTATCAGCCCCAGCATTTT
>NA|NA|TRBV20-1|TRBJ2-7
CSAEAGGRSYEQYF
TGCAGTGCTGAAGCCGGGGGCAGGTCCTACGAGCAGTACTTC
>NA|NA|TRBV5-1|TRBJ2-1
CASSLGGYSSYNEQFF
TGCGCCAGCAGCTTGGGGGGATATAGCTCCTACAATGAGCAGTTCTTC
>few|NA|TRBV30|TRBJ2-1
CAWSAGVSYNEQFF
TGTGCCTGGAGTGCCGGGGTATCCTACAATGAGCAGTTCTTC
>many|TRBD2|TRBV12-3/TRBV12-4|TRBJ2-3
CASSPGLAGGLISDTQYF
TGTGCCAGCAGTCCTGGACTAGCGGGAGGGCTAATTTCAGATACGCAGTATTTT
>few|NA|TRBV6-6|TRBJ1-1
CASSYARSEAFF
TGTGCCAGCAGTTACGCCCGAAGCGAAGCTTTCTTT
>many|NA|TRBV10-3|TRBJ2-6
CAISERSSGANVLTF
TGTGCCATCAGTGAAAGGTCCTCTGGGGCCAACGTCCTGACTTTC
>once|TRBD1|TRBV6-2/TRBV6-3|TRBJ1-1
CASSTRQGTLNTEAFF
TGTGCCAGCAGTACGCGACAGGGTACCTTGAACACTGAAGCTTTCTTT
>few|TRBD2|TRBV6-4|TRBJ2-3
CASSPRGRGSTDTQYF
TGTGCCAGCAGTCCTCGGGGGAGGGGTTCCACAGATACGCAGTATTTT
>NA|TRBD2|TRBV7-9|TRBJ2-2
CASSPGRTAGDETGELFF
TGTGCCAGCAGCCCGGGGAGAACGGCGGGGGATGAAACCGGGGAGCTGTTTTTT